Below are 17 T cell receptor beta chains sequenced from a single sample in a study of breast tumors, draining lymph nodes, adjacent tissues. TCRdb called the multiplex PCR reads again in MiXCR, with one record for every CDR3 protein. The sample yields 15,000 to 20,000 distinct CDR3 sequences, about 60% seen once. Material: tumor-adjacent breast tissue. These receptors were taken from a female donor with breast cancer. Some clones in this sample may be carry-over from other donors' samples.

The chain uses TRBV20-1 and TRBJ2-7; D unresolved. This CDR3 region has 12 residues. CDR1 is DFQATT, CDR2 SNEGSKA, per germline (reference sequence). V lost 3 bases and J 5 bases, leaving 11 bases between the germline ends. The CDR3 loop is CSASFPTHEQYF. The CDR3 DNA follows: TGCAGTGCTAGCTTCCCCACCCACGAGCAGTACTTC.

This clonotype was found once. The J gene is TRBJ1-4, the V gene TRBV2; D is ambiguous. Germline CDR1 is SNHLY and CDR2 is FYNNEI. The CDR3 has 15 amino acids. Deletions cut 5 bases from V and 12 bases from J, with 22 bases between. The CDR3 bases are TGTGCCAGCAGTTACAATCGGGCCCGACCTCAAGAACTGTTTTTT. It specifies CASSYNRARPQELFF.

This clonotype was observed a handful of times. The chain couples TRBV20-1 to TRBJ1-2; no clear D. CDR3 length equals 12 residues. Trimming removed 0 bases at V and 8 bases at J, with 10 bases between. CDR1 is DFQATT and CDR2 is SNEGSKA in the germline V gene (reference sequence). For the CDR3, the DNA is TGCAGTGCTAGAGAGGAGGGAGAGGGCTACACCTTC. This gives the protein CSAREEGEGYTF.

Comments on this clonotype: The junction departs from germline at one end; a sequencing error may be responsible. CDR3 nucleotide sequence: TGTGCCAGTAGTGTCCGGGACAGGGGGCTTCTTGCTATTGCTACACCCTTC. It specifies CASSVRDRGLLAIATPF. The chain uses TRBV19 and TRBJ1-2, with 12 nucleotides matching TRBD1. CDR1 and CDR2 (germline): LNHDA, SQIVND (reference sequence). This CDR3 has 17 residues.

V gene TRBV5-5 combines with J gene TRBJ1-4, with no clear D. V was shortened by 5 bases and J by 8 bases, with 13 bases between the two germline ends. The CDR3 sequence is 13 residues long. The V gene's germline CDR1 is SGHKS and CDR2 YYEKEE (reference sequence). The CDR3 coding sequence is TGTGCCAGCAGACGACGGGATTCCGAAAAACTGTTTTTT. It encodes CASRRRDSEKLFF. The full variable domain, its missing parts supplied by reference TRBV5-5 and TRBJ1-4, is DAGVTQSPTHLIKTRGQQVTLRCSPISGHKSVSWYQQVLGQGPQFIFQYYEKEERGRGNFPDRFSARQFPNYSSELNVNALLLGDSALYLCASRRRDSEKLFFGSGTQLSVL.

The chain links TRBV3-1 to TRBJ2-2, with D unclear. This CDR3 comprises 13 residues. Trimming removed 2 bases at V and 7 bases at J, with 8 bases between. Germline CDR1 reads LGHDT; CDR2 reads YNNKEL (reference sequence). The CDR3 sequence is CASSQRQFGELFF. For the CDR3, the DNA is TGTGCCAGCAGCCAACGTCAGTTCGGGGAGCTGTTTTTT.

This clonotype was picked up one time. The V call is TRBV20-1, the J call TRBJ1-4; tentative D call: TRBD1 (6 bases). CDR3 size: 13 residues. The germline V gene encodes CDR1 DFQATT and CDR2 SNEGSKA (reference sequence). V dropped 6 bases and J dropped 4 bases, with 12 bases sitting between them. Here the CDR3 DNA reads TGCAGTGCGGAGGGGGAATATAATGAAAAACTGTTTTTT. Protein sequence: CSAEGEYNEKLFF.

The rearrangement uses TRBV7-9 and TRBJ1-2; D gene ambiguous. V was pared by 6 bases and J by 5 bases, with 22 bases between. The CDR3 consists of 16 residues. Germline lookup yields CDR1 SEHNR and CDR2 FQNEAQ (reference sequence). In DNA form, the CDR3 reads TGTGCCAGCAGTCACCATATGGGAGAAGGACTGTATGGCTACACCTTC. It codes for CASSHHMGEGLYGYTF.

This clonotype has at least ten counts. The rearrangement joins TRBV9 to TRBJ1-1, with D perhaps TRBD1 (5 bases). Germline-derived CDR1 and CDR2 are SGDLS and YYNGEE. CDR3 length: 15 amino acids. V was pared by 4 bases and J by 5 bases, with 18 bases between. CDR3 sequence (DNA): TGTGCCAGCAGCCATAAGGGAGGGGAGCGGACTGAAGCTTTCTTT. It codes for CASSHKGGERTEAFF.

The chain links TRBV7-2 to TRBJ2-1; D is unclear. CDR1 is SGHTA and CDR2 is FQGNSA in the germline V gene. V lost 0 bases and J lost 10, with 10 bases in between. This CDR3 comprises 13 residues. The CDR3 loop reads CASSLALTEEQFF. As DNA, the CDR3 is TGTGCCAGCAGCTTAGCGCTAACGGAAGAGCAGTTCTTC.

The chain recombines TRBV6-1 with TRBJ1-2, with TRBD1 as a possible D gene (6 bases). Trimming shortened V by 1 base and J by 9 bases, and 12 bases separated the two germline ends. Germline V lookup: CDR1 MNHNS, CDR2 SASEGT. The CDR3 is 13 residues long. CDR3 protein: CASSEGTEPRYTF. The DNA of the CDR3 is TGTGCCAGCAGTGAAGGGACAGAGCCGCGCTACACCTTC.

This clonotype was recorded many times. The chain links TRBV18 to TRBJ1-5; 10 positions agree with TRBD1. The CDR3 sequence is 15 residues long. CDR1 is KGHSH and CDR2 is LQKENI in the germline V gene. Unmatched junction bases numbered 4, after V lost 6 bases and J lost 2 bases. In DNA form, the CDR3 reads TGTGCCAGCTCGTACGGGACAGGGGGCAATCAGCCCCAGCATTTT. It yields the protein CASSYGTGGNQPQHF.

The rearrangement uses TRBV15 and TRBJ1-4; D gene uncertain. Germline V gene sequence: CDR1 LNHNV, CDR2 YYDKDF (reference sequence). The CDR3 has 15 amino acids. Deletions cut 0 bases from V and 0 bases from J, with 5 bases between. The CDR3 nucleotides are TGTGCCACCAGCAGAGACCGAGCAACTAATGAAAAACTGTTTTTT. It specifies CATSRDRATNEKLFF.

The chain combines TRBV24-1 with TRBJ2-1; 7 bases line up with TRBD2. The CDR3 loop spans 18 amino acids. V was clipped by 4 bases and J by 7 bases; unmatched bases: 18. Germline V gene data show CDR1 as KGHDR and CDR2 as SFDVKD. DNA of the CDR3: TGTGCCACCAGTGACAATGCGGGCGGGGGAGCCATTTGGAATGAGCAGTTCTTC. This encodes CATSDNAGGGAIWNEQFF.

V usage is TRBV7-2 and J usage is TRBJ2-1; possibly TRBD2 for D (6 bases). The CDR3 sequence is 16 residues long. The V end lost 2 bases, the J end lost 1 base, and 12 bases lay between the germline ends. Germline loops: CDR1 SGHTA, CDR2 FQGNSA. In DNA form, the CDR3 reads TGTGCCAGCAGCTTATTCTCTAGCGCGTCCTACAATGAGCAGTTCTTC. Translated: CASSLFSSASYNEQFF.

As regards this clonotype: This could be a read error, since a much larger clone is one nucleotide away. The CDR3 loop reads CSVEVWDSRYNEQFF. The CDR3 DNA sequence: TGCAGCGTTGAGGTATGGGACAGCCGATACAATGAGCAGTTCTTC. The rearrangement links TRBV29-1 to TRBJ2-1, with TRBD1 matching 7 bases. Germline V gene lookup returns CDR1 SQVTM and CDR2 ANQGSEA. The V segment lost 3 bases and the J segment 4 bases; nucleotides outside the gene matches: 9. The CDR3 sequence is 15 residues long.

This clonotype was counted between two and nine times. The rearrangement joins TRBV6-5 to TRBJ1-2; D is undetermined. V was pared by 4 bases and J by 2 bases, with 11 bases between. Per germline, CDR1 MNHEY and CDR2 SVGAGI. The length of the CDR3 is 14 residues. DNA of the CDR3: TGTGCCAGCAGTTCCATGGGCCAGAACTATGGCTACACCTTC. It is translated as CASSSMGQNYGYTF.